The 15 T cell receptor beta chains in this list originate from one sample, sequenced in a study of cytomegalovirus exposure and HLA in healthy donors. Use of 60 Vbeta and 13 Jbeta primers characterized the PCR. Clones were read by immunoSEQ multiplex PCR, and TCRdb kept only the in-frame ones, dropping some. The sample yields around 86,000 clones, more than 60% seen once. The sequenced sample consisted of PBMCs. The receptors originated from a man in his forties or fifties in good health and CMV-seropositive.

V and J are TRBV27 and TRBJ2-1; 15 nucleotides match TRBD2. The CDR3 sequence is 15 residues long. V trimming: 7 bases; J trimming: 7 bases; junction bases outside the gene matches: 5. Germline V gene lookup returns CDR1 MNHEY and CDR2 SMNVEV (reference sequence). The CDR3 spells CASTDGTSGRNEQFF. The CDR3 nucleotides read TGTGCCAGCACCGACGGGACTAGCGGGAGGAATGAGCAGTTCTTC.

This clone was counted only a few times. V is TRBV4-1 and J is TRBJ1-2; perhaps TRBD1 as D (5 bases). Trimming left V 5 bases short and J 8 bases short, with 18 bases between. CDR1 is MGHRA, CDR2 YSYEKL, per germline. There are 14 residues in the CDR3. CDR3 coding DNA: TGCGCCAGCAGCGGCGTTACAGGTGCTGGAGGCTACACCTTC. It codes for CASSGVTGAGGYTF.

V is TRBV11-3 and J is TRBJ1-5; no clear D. This CDR3 region has 19 residues. Germline lookup yields CDR1 SGHNT and CDR2 YENEEA. Trimming shortened V by 0 bases and J by 6 bases, and 24 bases separated the two germline ends. The DNA of the CDR3 is TGTGCCAGCAGCTTAGACCGGGATAGGCTTTGGCGCAGGCCTCAGCCCCAGCATTTT. Residues: CASSLDRDRLWRRPQPQHF.

The chain is built from TRBV18 and TRBJ1-2; D possibly corresponds to TRBD1 (5 bases). The CDR3 contains 14 residues. Trimming shortened V by 1 base and J by 5 bases, and 11 bases separated the two germline ends. Germline V gives CDR1 KGHSH, CDR2 LQKENI. The CDR3 DNA reads as TGTGCCAGCTCACCACTTAAGGGGAGGTATGGCTACACCTTC. It encodes CASSPLKGRYGYTF.

Notes on this clone: At one end the junction does not follow the germline gene, possibly because of a read error. CDR3 amino acids: CASSRDRSLSGANGLTF. In nucleotides, the CDR3 is TGTGCCAGCAGCCGGGACAGGTCCCTCTCTGGGGCCAACGGCCTGACTTTC. The chain links TRBV9 to TRBJ2-6, with TRBD1 matching over 8 bases. Germline values: CDR1 SGDLS, CDR2 YYNGEE. The CDR3 loop spans 17 amino acids.

The V gene is TRBV5-4, the J gene TRBJ1-6, with 8 bases identical to TRBD1. The CDR3 runs 14 residues. Germline CDR1 reads SGHNT; CDR2 reads YYREEE (reference sequence). Losses at the gene ends were 2 bases for V and 10 bases for J; bases not matched to a gene: 5. CDR3 residues: CASSLDRGQSPLHF. The CDR3 DNA reads as TGTGCCAGCAGCTTAGACAGGGGCCAATCACCCCTCCACTTT.

The chain has TRBV7-9 and TRBJ2-1; D gene uncertain. The CDR3 covers 12 residues. Germline CDR1 reads SEHNR; CDR2 reads FQNEAQ (reference sequence). V was trimmed by 5 bases and J by 6 bases, leaving 8 bases between them. This CDR3 reads CASSPLGNEQFF. CDR3 sequence (DNA): TGTGCCAGCAGCCCACTCGGCAATGAGCAGTTCTTC.

The V call is TRBV27, the J call TRBJ2-3; 8 positions agree with TRBD1. Germline V gene data show CDR1 as MNHEY and CDR2 as SMNVEV (reference sequence). V was clipped by 5 bases and J by 6 bases; unmatched bases: 4. This CDR3 spans 13 amino acids. CDR3 protein: CASSPGGPDTQYF. The CDR3 nucleotides read TGTGCCAGCAGTCCAGGGGGCCCGGATACGCAGTATTTT.

The chain employs TRBV5-1 and TRBJ1-2, with D possibly being TRBD1 (5 bases). The V gene lost 2 bases and the J gene lost 5 bases, with 10 bases spanning the gap. Germline assignment: CDR1 SGHRS and CDR2 YFSETQ. This CDR3 region has 13 residues. The DNA for the CDR3 is TGCGCCAGCAGCTTACAGGAGACTTATGGCTACACCTTC. Amino acid sequence: CASSLQETYGYTF. The whole variable domain, filled in from reference TRBV5-1 and TRBJ1-2, reads KAGVTQTPRYLIKTRGQQVTLSCSPISGHRSVSWYQQTPGQGLQFLFEYFSETQRNKGNFPGRFSGRQFSNSRSEMNVSTLELGDSALYLCASSLQETYGYTFGSGTRLTVV.

The chain employs TRBV12-5 and TRBJ2-1; TRBD2 matches at 11 bases. The V and J ends lost 1 base and 3 bases, in that order; junction bases with no gene match: 11. Germline CDR1 LGHNT, CDR2 FRNRAP. This CDR3 comprises 19 residues. Here the CDR3 DNA reads TGTGCTAGTGGTTTGGGGCCGGGACTAGCGGAGGGGGGCTACAATGAGCAGTTCTTC. Encoded protein: CASGLGPGLAEGGYNEQFF.

The rearrangement uses TRBV7-3 and TRBJ1-1, with D perhaps matching TRBD1 (5 bases). Between the trimmed V and J ends, which lost 0 bases and 8 bases, there was a span of 13 bases. Germline loops: CDR1 SGHTA, CDR2 FQGTGA. The CDR3 has 14 residues. In nucleotides, the CDR3 is TGTGCCAGCAGCTTAACGCCGCCAGGGTCGGAAGCTTTCTTT. Amino acids: CASSLTPPGSEAFF. Full variable domain (rest looked up from reference TRBV7-3 and TRBJ1-1): GAGVSQTPSNKVTEKGKYVELRCDPISGHTALYWYRQSLGQGPEFLIYFQGTGAADDSGLPNDRFFAVRPEGSVSTLKIQRTERGDSAVYLCASSLTPPGSEAFFGQGTRLTVV.

The chain joins TRBV5-6 to TRBJ2-7; no reliable D call. There are 13 residues in the CDR3. V was trimmed by 0 bases and J by 10 bases, leaving 14 bases between them. Per germline, CDR1 SGHDT and CDR2 YYEEEE. DNA for the CDR3: TGTGCCAGCAGCTTGGTGCGCAGGCGATGCCAGTACTTC. This translates into CASSLVRRRCQYF.

The chain couples TRBV7-3 to TRBJ2-3; no definite D call. Between the trimmed V and J ends, which lost 2 bases and 3 bases, there was a span of 9 bases. Germline CDR1 reads SGHTA; CDR2 reads FQGTGA. This CDR3 has 14 amino acids. The CDR3 DNA reads TGTGCCAGCAGCTTAGGGCAGAAGACAGATACGCAGTATTTT. Its protein product is CASSLGQKTDTQYF.

The V and J genes are TRBV7-6 and TRBJ2-2, with a tentative D call TRBD1 (7 bases). This CDR3 has 15 residues. Germline V CDR1 and CDR2: SGHVS, FNYEAQ. V lost 4 bases, J lost 5 bases, and 14 bases lay in between. CDR3 in DNA: TGTGCCAGCAGCTCTCCGGCAGGGGGGACCGGGGAGCTGTTTTTT. Its translation: CASSSPAGGTGELFF.

This clone was observed a few times. V gene TRBV2 combines with J gene TRBJ2-1; maybe TRBD2 (5 bases). Between the trimmed V and J ends, which lost 6 bases and 8 bases, there was a span of 14 bases. This CDR3 is built from 13 residues. CDR1 and CDR2 from the germline V gene are SNHLY and FYNNEI. The CDR3 region is CASSHGVWDEQFF. The CDR3 nucleotides read TGTGCCAGCAGCCACGGGGTCTGGGATGAGCAGTTCTTC.